One and the same sample provided the 14 T cell receptor beta chains below, sequenced in a study of T cells after yellow fever vaccination. TCRdb used MiXCR to reprocess the 5' RACE reads, holding one entry per CDR3 protein. The sample shows around 500,000 distinct CDR3 sequences, 21% of them seen only once. The source was PBMCs, collected approximately 22 days after the first yellow fever vaccination. These receptors all stem from a man aged 18 to 29 who received the YFV17D yellow fever vaccine.

This clonotype was found a few times. V is TRBV4-1 and J is TRBJ2-7, with D unclear. This CDR3 has 15 residues. Germline assignment: CDR1 MGHRA and CDR2 YSYEKL. V lost 0 bases, J lost 0 bases, and 9 bases lay in between. The CDR3 region is CASSQDVPGSYEQYF. In DNA, the CDR3 is TGCGCCAGCAGCCAAGATGTTCCAGGCTCCTACGAGCAGTACTTC.

The J gene is TRBJ2-2, the V gene TRBV5-1; TRBD1 might be the D (5 bases). The germline V gene encodes CDR1 SGHRS and CDR2 YFSETQ. CDR3 length: 15 residues. V lost 4 bases, J lost 2 bases, and 12 bases lay in between. The DNA of the CDR3 is TGCGCCAGCAGCCTGACAGAGACTAACACCGGGGAGCTGTTTTTT. Translating gives CASSLTETNTGELFF.

This clonotype appeared a few times. A read error may account for a junction end that differs from germline. This chain connects TRBV20-1 to TRBJ2-2, with TRBD1 matching 8 bases. Germline loops: CDR1 DFQATT, CDR2 SNEGSKA (reference sequence). The CDR3 consists of 15 residues. The CDR3 spells CSAPDRQGNSGELFF. The CDR3 DNA reads as TGCAGTGCTCCAGACCGACAGGGGAACAGCGGGGAGCTGTTTTTT.

In its sample, this clonotype was seen many times. This chain links TRBV7-2 with TRBJ2-1; D perhaps matches TRBD1 (6 bases). CDR1 and CDR2 from the germline V gene are SGHTA and FQGNSA. CDR3 size: 12 residues. V shed 3 bases and J shed 10 bases, with 10 bases lying between them. CDR3 bases: TGTGCCAGCAGCTTCTGGGGGCGCGAGCAGTTCTTC. Its protein is CASSFWGREQFF.

This chain uses TRBV15 with TRBJ1-4, with D possibly matching TRBD1 (5 bases). Trimming removed 4 bases at V and 4 bases at J, with 10 bases between. The V gene's germline CDR1 is LNHNV and CDR2 YYDKDF (reference sequence). The CDR3 extends over 14 amino acids. As DNA, the CDR3 is TGTGCCACCAGCACGGGGCTTGATAATGAAAAACTGTTTTTT. This translates into CATSTGLDNEKLFF.

This chain joins TRBV4-1 and TRBJ1-4; 7 bases are a match to TRBD1. The CDR3 sequence is 16 residues long. The junction had 4 bases not matched to a gene; V was cut back by 3 bases and J by 0 bases. Germline CDR1 MGHRA, CDR2 YSYEKL. CDR3 DNA: TGCGCCAGCAGCCAGGGGACAGTTGCAACTAATGAAAAACTGTTTTTT. This sequence encodes CASSQGTVATNEKLFF.

This clonotype has a count of ten or more. The rearrangement uses TRBV10-3 and TRBJ2-5, with a weak D call TRBD1 (6 bases). Germline CDR1 reads ENHRY; CDR2 reads SYGVKD. Trimming stripped 6 bases from V and 4 bases from J, with 18 bases between. The CDR3 contains 15 residues. The chain's CDR3 is CAISQQGSGGETQYF. CDR3 DNA sequence: TGTGCCATCAGCCAACAGGGTAGTGGTGGAGAGACCCAGTACTTC.

This chain uses TRBV5-4 with TRBJ2-1; perhaps TRBD1 as D (6 bases). The CDR3 spans 16 residues. V lost 4 bases and J lost 3, with 17 bases in between. Germline-derived CDR1 and CDR2 are SGHNT and YYREEE (reference sequence). The CDR3 bases are TGTGCCAGCAGCCGGGGACAACAAAGGGGCTACAATGAGCAGTTCTTC. It yields the protein CASSRGQQRGYNEQFF.

In this sample, this clonotype turned up a few times. The CDR3 DNA is TGCAGCGACCAGGGGGCAGGGGAGACCCAGTACTTC. It codes for CSDQGAGETQYF. The chain couples TRBV29-1 to TRBJ2-5; 8 bases match TRBD1. The CDR3 extends over 12 amino acids. The J segment lost 5 bases and the V segment lost 7 bases, leaving 6 bases of the junction unmatched. CDR1 is SQVTM, CDR2 ANQGSEA, per germline.

This clonotype was observed a handful of times. The gene calls are TRBV20-1 and TRBJ2-2; D is undetermined. V was trimmed by 1 base and J by 0 bases, leaving 18 bases between them. In germline, CDR1 is DFQATT, CDR2 SNEGSKA (reference sequence). The length of the CDR3 is 18 residues. CDR3 sequence (DNA): TGCAGTGCTAGAGGCCCGGGCAGGCCAAACGCGAACACCGGGGAGCTGTTTTTT. It encodes CSARGPGRPNANTGELFF.

This clonotype was seen only a few times. The CDR3 loop reads CASSYSKQAGNGYTF. Written as DNA, the CDR3 is TGTGCCAGCAGTTACTCGAAACAGGCCGGAAATGGCTACACCTTC. This chain uses TRBV6-5 with TRBJ1-2, with D possibly TRBD1 on 5 matching bases. Trimming left V 0 bases short and J 6 bases short, with 14 bases between. This CDR3 has 15 residues. The germline gives CDR1 MNHEY, CDR2 SVGAGI.

In this sample, this clonotype turned up a few times. V usage is TRBV7-2 and J usage is TRBJ1-1; D possibly corresponds to TRBD1 (6 bases). V was pared by 2 bases and J by 11 bases, with 15 bases between. This CDR3 has 13 amino acids. Per the germline V gene, CDR1 is SGHTA and CDR2 is FQGNSA. CDR3 residues: CASSLRQETTAFF. CDR3 DNA: TGTGCCAGCAGCTTACGACAGGAGACGACGGCTTTCTTT. Together with reference TRBV7-2 and TRBJ1-1, the CDR3 gives the full variable domain: GAGVSQSPSNKVTEKGKDVELRCDPISGHTALYWYRQSLGQGLEFLIYFQGNSAPDKSGLPSDRFSAERTGGSVSTLTIQRTQQEDSAVYLCASSLRQETTAFFGQGTRLTVV.

This clonotype was counted a few times. The chain links TRBV12-3 or TRBV12-4 to TRBJ1-1; perhaps TRBD1 as D (5 bases). The germline V and J ends were trimmed by 6 bases and 4 bases, with 12 bases remaining between them. The CDR3 is 13 amino acids. For the CDR3, the DNA is TGTGCCAGCAGAGCAGGGTGGGGCACTGAAGCTTTCTTT. Its protein is CASRAGWGTEAFF.

This clonotype came up once. V usage is TRBV5-4 and J usage is TRBJ2-3; 16 positions match TRBD2. Germline V gene lookup returns CDR1 SGHNT and CDR2 YYREEE (reference sequence). The CDR3 covers 15 residues. Trimming at V came to 4 bases and at J to 8 bases, leaving 4 bases not matched to a gene. CDR3 in amino acids: CASSGTSGGAGTQYF. The CDR3 DNA is TGTGCCAGCAGCGGGACTAGCGGGGGGGCCGGTACGCAGTATTTT.